This T cell receptor (beta chain) was profiled in a study of regulatory T cells listed by TCRdb under 2018. Broadly, across the study: Between CD3G-deficient patients and healthy controls, the study compared T-cell receptor beta repertoires in sorted regulatory T cells, conventional CD4+ T cells and CD8+ T cells.

Overall study results and their limits: CD8+ T cells from patients showed a nonsignificant trend toward lower Shannon entropy than control CD8+ cells. Repertoires from patients had restricted unique TRB V-J pairs and skewed V and J gene usage, with the strongest effect in regulatory T cells.

The V end gives up 1 base and the J end 10 bases, leaving 4 bases in the junction not matched to a gene. Including cysteine and phenylalanine, the CDR3 has 13 amino acids. CDR3 DNA is the only sequence kept; it has 39 bases, read in frame from the first base. The germline V gene supplies CDR1 MGHRA and CDR2 YSYEKL. Worth noting for this clone: Which antigen it targets is not known. No much larger clone exists at a distance of one base, and base qualities are not known.

All CD3G-deficient patients had evidence of autoimmunity, which was more severe in two of the patients. Patients ranged from 2 to 39 years of age at testing and had reduced naive and increased memory CD4+ and CD8+ T-cell proportions. The patient group comprised roughly 6 individuals with CD3G deficiency. An international network of physicians across the United States, Europe and Asia provided the patient samples and clinical data. Ficoll density separation was used to isolate peripheral blood mononuclear cells. CD3+ CD8+ CD4- T cells were isolated using a FACSAria cell sorter. In the multiplex PCR, 52 forward TRBV primers and 13 reverse TRBJ primers were used, and assay-based and computational corrections were applied for amplification bias. Within the immunoSEQ assay, multiplex PCR amplified rearranged TRB loci from genomic DNA. TRB amplicons were sequenced on an Illumina HiSeq platform. The authors processed their data as follows. Custom algorithms error-filtered the raw sequences and aligned the raw sequences to reference gene sequences, after which the immunoSEQ online tools were used for analysis. The frequencies of productive and nonproductive TRB rearrangements were evaluated among unique sequences as well as among total sequences. Hydrophobicity and amino acid composition of residues 6 and 7 within the TRB CDR3 were used to estimate the potential for self-reactivity. For group comparisons, t tests, Mann-Whitney tests or two-way ANOVA were performed in Prism software. The table was pulled from immuneACCESS by TCRdb, which kept in-frame rearrangements only. Such tables lose some clones; where checked, under half of the loss comes from unresolved V genes, and the rest has no known cause. V, J and clone size are those of that table, while D and trimming were read from the DNA. This sample holds 10,000 or so clones; over 75% were observed only once. In total, the top ten clones hold over 9.5% of the sample.

Input material: CD8+ T cells sorted from blood. This receptor was identified in a person aged 18-29 years with CD3G deficiency. The sequence joins TRBV4-1 to TRBJ2-1; 7 junctional bases match TRBD2. The CDR3 sequence is CASSQGGGREQFF. The nucleotide sequence is TGCGCCAGCAGCCAAGGGGGGGGAAGAGAGCAGTTCTTC.